This TCR beta chain was sequenced for a study of blood T cell repertoires in COVID-19. Overall study: Samples representing acute and convalescent COVID-19 were sourced from the United States, Italy and Spain. Sources were T cells, B-cell-depleted T cells, or PBMCs; the material itself was cDNA or gDNA.

Sequencing used immunoSEQ multiplex PCR; TCRdb keeps in-frame clones, though not all of them. The table includes just under 300,000 clones, around nine tenths detected once. Sequenced input: peripheral blood. This clonotype originated in a man aged 65 to 85 with acute or convalescent COVID-19.

The CDR3 DNA is TGCAGTGCTAGTTCGGCAGGGGGCACTTCACCCCTCCACTTT. This gives the protein CSASSAGGTSPLHF. The genes are TRBV20-1 and TRBJ1-6; TRBD1 aligns across 8 bases. Germline CDR1 and CDR2: DFQATT and SNEGSKA (reference sequence). The CDR3 sequence is 14 residues long. V gave up 3 bases and J gave up 9 bases; unmatched junction bases: 7.